Listed below are T cell receptor beta chains from one sample, sequenced in a study of post-analysis software for immune sequencing data. One entry per CDR3 protein, called by TCRdb with MiXCR from the PCR reads. Of some 700,000 distinct CDR3 sequences listed, more than 50% are singletons. The sequenced material came from blood. The receptors stem from a girl aged 2 to 10 with multiple sclerosis. Both conserved end residues are part of each CDR3. Each record gives: clone size, V gene, J gene, D gene, CDR3 protein, CDR3 DNA. The D gene is left open where the match is weak. Clone size is given for some rows only: seen once, a few or many times, or a class if the clone is expanded.

NA	TRBV6-6	TRBJ2-2	NA	CASSYPPGATGELFF	TGTGCCAGCAGTTACCCCCCAGGGGCCACCGGGGAGCTGTTTTTT
NA	TRBV20-1	TRBJ1-1	NA	CSVPGQVNTEAFF	TGCAGTGTGCCGGGACAAGTGAACACTGAAGCTTTCTTT
NA	TRBV24-1	TRBJ2-5	TRBD1	CATSDGGQGVETQYF	TGTGCCACCAGTGATGGGGGACAGGGGGTAGAGACCCAGTACTTC
NA	TRBV14	TRBJ2-5	TRBD2	CASSQLAGGTETQYF	TGTGCCAGCAGTCAACTAGCGGGAGGAACGGAGACCCAGTACTTC
NA	TRBV6-5	TRBJ1-2	NA	CASSPSSGLINYGYTF	TGTGCCAGCAGTCCTAGTTCGGGACTGATTAACTATGGCTACACCTTC
NA	TRBV4-3	TRBJ2-3	TRBD2	CASSQGLAGEDTQYF	TGCGCCAGCAGCCAAGGACTGGCGGGGGAGGATACGCAGTATTTT
NA	TRBV20-1	TRBJ1-1	NA	CSAGKGGGTEAFF	TGCAGTGCAGGGAAGGGAGGGGGCACTGAAGCTTTCTTT
NA	TRBV20-1	TRBJ2-3	NA	CSAKGPVTQYF	TGCAGTGCTAAAGGACCGGTTACGCAGTATTTT
once	TRBV10-3	TRBJ2-1	TRBD2	CAISGLAGTNEQFF	TGTGCCATCAGCGGACTAGCGGGGACCAATGAGCAGTTCTTC
NA	TRBV20-1	TRBJ1-1	TRBD1	CSARPDRGQDTEAFF	TGCAGTGCTAGACCGGACAGGGGGCAGGACACTGAAGCTTTCTTT
NA	TRBV4-2	TRBJ1-6	TRBD1	CASSQDTGTGLKSPLHF	TGTGCCAGCAGCCAAGATACCGGGACAGGTTTAAAATCACCCCTCCACTTT
NA	TRBV20-1	TRBJ2-4	TRBD1	CSASSETGANIQYF	TGCAGTGCTAGTAGTGAAACAGGGGCAAACATTCAGTACTTC
NA	TRBV20-1	TRBJ2-7	TRBD2	CSAGWRTSPYEQYF	TGCAGTGCCGGATGGCGGACTAGTCCCTACGAGCAGTACTTC
NA	TRBV12-3/TRBV12-4	TRBJ2-3	NA	CASSLVDASTDTQYF	TGTGCCAGCAGTTTGGTAGATGCTAGCACAGATACGCAGTATTTT
NA	TRBV12-3/TRBV12-4	TRBJ1-1	NA	CATNLGLPNTEAFF	TGTGCCACCAACTTGGGACTCCCGAACACTGAAGCTTTCTTT
NA	TRBV29-1	TRBJ2-7	TRBD2	CSVQLAGTYEQYF	TGCAGCGTGCAACTAGCGGGAACCTACGAGCAGTACTTC
once	TRBV11-2	TRBJ2-5	NA	CASSFNSETQYF	TGTGCCAGCAGCTTTAATTCAGAGACCCAGTACTTC
NA	TRBV11-1	TRBJ2-1	TRBD2	CASSPTSGRLPYNEQFF	TGTGCCAGCAGCCCGACTAGCGGGAGGCTCCCTTACAATGAGCAGTTCTTC
NA	TRBV30	TRBJ2-7	NA	CAWSVGTGWYEQYF	TGTGCCTGGAGTGTTGGAACAGGGTGGTACGAGCAGTACTTC
NA	TRBV10-3	TRBJ2-5	NA	CAISVGAKETQYF	TGTGCCATCAGTGTTGGAGCGAAAGAGACCCAGTACTTC